This T cell receptor beta chain comes out of a study of control samples from healthy donors and cancer patients. Germline-derived CDR1 and CDR2 are LNHDA and SQIVND (reference sequence). V was clipped by 3 bases and J by 4 bases, with 12 bases between them. CDR3 length equals 14 residues. Profiled with immunoSEQ multiplex PCR; TCRdb holds only in-frame clones, not every one. The table lists some 77,000 clones, around nine tenths of them singletons. Sequences were obtained from blood. J is TRBJ1-1 and V is TRBV19; tentatively, D is TRBD1 (5 bases). This TCR was sampled from a woman between 55 and 75 years old in good health. CDR3 nucleotide sequence: TGTGCCAGTAGTATGGGGGAAGGAGGCACTGAAGCTTTCTTT. Its protein product is CASSMGEGGTEAFF.